This entry is about one TCR beta chain. Its antigen is still unknown. This record comes from a study of cytomegalovirus exposure and HLA in healthy donors. Study observations and caveats: A previous analysis found most TCR beta V segments productive roughly 87% or roughly 30% of the time. CMV serostatus was the sole immune exposure data available. Among donors in an Asian-associated ancestry cluster, a later analysis reportedly found fewer N-insertions than the roughly 700-donor mean.

Researchers ran the PCR with 60 Vbeta and 13 Jbeta primers. Sequenced by immunoSEQ multiplex PCR; TCRdb stores in-frame clones only, minus some. The listing records some 70,000 clones. Germline V lookup: CDR1 SGHNT, CDR2 YYREEE (reference sequence). The CDR3 has 14 amino acids. Trimming cost V 4 bases and J 7 bases; bases outside gene matches: 10. This clonotype was obtained from a boy between 10 and 17 years old in good health and CMV-seronegative. Sequences were obtained from PBMCs. The chain links TRBV5-4 to TRBJ1-2; TRBD1 aligns across 7 bases. CDR3 nucleotide sequence: TGTGCCAGCAGCATCGGACAGGCGGCTGGTGGCTACACCTTC. Its translation is CASSIGQAAGGYTF. Drawing the rest from reference TRBV5-4 and TRBJ1-2, the complete variable domain is ETGVTQSPTHLIKTRGQQVTLRCSSQSGHNTVSWYQQALGQGPQFIFQYYREEENGRGNFPPRFSGLQFPNYSSELNVNALELDDSALYLCASSIGQAAGGYTFGSGTRLTVV.